These T cell receptor beta chains were read from a single sample in a study of T cells after yellow fever vaccination. A single record per CDR3 protein comes from TCRdb applying MiXCR to the 5' RACE reads. Here the sample spans 170,000 or so distinct CDR3 sequences, 6.2% being singletons. The sample consisted of CD4+ T cells sorted from PBMCs, taken on the day of the first yellow fever vaccination. Receptor source: a man between 18 and 29 years old who received the YFV17D yellow fever vaccine. Both conserved end residues are part of each CDR3. A D gene is named only where the DNA matches it firmly. A row's size may be missing; if present it is once, few, many or a size class.

v_call	d_call	clone_size	j_call	cdr3_length	cdr3_aa	cdr3_nt
TRBV5-1	.	few	TRBJ1-1	13	CASRDPGKNVSSF	TGCGCCAGCAGAGACCCCGGGAAGAACGTTTCGTCGTTT
TRBV5-4	.	few	TRBJ2-3	16	CASSSPRERDTDTQYF	TGTGCCAGCAGCTCGCCCAGGGAAAGGGACACAGATACGCAGTATTTT
TRBV5-1	.	.	TRBJ2-5	15	CASSWGLVERETQYF	TGCGCCAGCAGCTGGGGACTTGTCGAGAGGGAGACCCAGTACTTC
TRBV20-1	TRBD1	many	TRBJ2-5	13	CSARIRGLETQYF	TGCAGTGCTAGAATCAGGGGGCTGGAGACCCAGTACTTC
TRBV5-1	TRBD1	many	TRBJ2-3	14	CASSLGQDTDTQYF	TGTGCCAGCAGCTTAGGACAGGACACAGATACGCAGTATTTT
TRBV7-2	.	many	TRBJ2-3	14	CASSLRAVWDTQYF	TGTGCCAGCAGCTTAAGGGCGGTTTGGGATACGCAGTATTTT
TRBV11-2	.	few	TRBJ1-6	18	CASSPQVGRGDYNSPLHF	TGTGCCAGCAGCCCGCAGGTGGGGAGGGGTGACTATAATTCACCCCTCCACTTT
TRBV4-2	TRBD1	many	TRBJ2-1	16	CASSQDRDRGYNEQFF	TGTGCCAGCAGCCAAGATAGGGACAGGGGGTACAATGAGCAGTTCTTC
TRBV2	.	many	TRBJ2-5	13	CASSYPGGETQYF	TGTGCCAGCAGTTATCCTGGCGGGGAGACCCAGTACTTC
TRBV6-4	.	many	TRBJ2-3	14	CASSAGPTTDTQYF	TGTGCCAGCAGTGCGGGCCCCACCACAGATACGCAGTATTTT
TRBV2	.	few	TRBJ1-2	13	CASMRDSGRGYTF	TGTGCCAGCATGAGGGATTCGGGTCGAGGCTACACCTTC
TRBV19	TRBD1	.	TRBJ1-2	12	CASSVQGGRYTF	TGTGCCAGTAGTGTCCAGGGGGGACGCTACACCTTC
TRBV27	TRBD2	few	TRBJ2-5	16	CASSPQLAAPQETQYF	TGTGCCAGCAGTCCGCAACTAGCGGCGCCCCAAGAGACCCAGTACTTC
TRBV29-1	.	many	TRBJ2-3	13	CSVALGNADTQYF	TGCAGCGTTGCTTTGGGCAACGCAGATACGCAGTATTTT
TRBV2	.	many	TRBJ2-1	13	CASSREGFNEQFF	TGTGCCAGCAGTCGAGAGGGGTTCAATGAGCAGTTCTTC
TRBV4-1	.	few	TRBJ1-2	14	CASSQVAEKYGYTF	TGCGCCAGCAGCCAAGTCGCAGAAAAGTATGGCTACACCTTC
TRBV5-1	.	many	TRBJ2-5	14	CASSLQGLKETQYF	TGCGCCAGCAGCTTGCAGGGCCTAAAAGAGACCCAGTACTTC
TRBV3-1	.	many	TRBJ2-5	14	CASSQDTYQETQYF	TGTGCCAGCAGCCAAGATACGTACCAAGAGACCCAGTACTTC
TRBV7-8	TRBD1	many	TRBJ1-5	18	CASSPDRGTRYSNQPQHF	TGTGCCAGCAGCCCCGACAGGGGGACCAGATATAGCAATCAGCCCCAGCATTTT
TRBV9	.	many	TRBJ2-2	14	CASSSPLNTGELFF	TGTGCCAGCAGCTCTCCATTGAACACCGGGGAGCTGTTTTTT
TRBV9	.	few	TRBJ1-1	13	CASSVVTNTEAFF	TGTGCCAGCAGCGTAGTCACCAACACTGAAGCTTTCTTT
TRBV7-2	TRBD2	many	TRBJ2-1	15	CASSLGGAGGNEQFF	TGTGCCAGCAGCTTAGGGGGCGCGGGGGGGAATGAGCAGTTCTTC
TRBV12-3/TRBV12-4	TRBD1	.	TRBJ1-2	13	CASSLARTGGYTF	TGTGCCAGCAGTTTAGCGAGGACAGGAGGCTACACCTTC
TRBV7-3	TRBD2	.	TRBJ2-2	15	CASSLGGVNTGELFF	TGTGCCAGCAGCTTAGGGGGGGTTAACACCGGGGAGCTGTTTTTT
TRBV11-2	TRBD2	.	TRBJ2-5	17	CASSLVLAGGPMETQYF	TGTGCCAGCAGCTTAGTCTTAGCGGGGGGCCCAATGGAGACCCAGTACTTC
TRBV6-2/TRBV6-3	.	many	TRBJ2-2	16	CAAKPPGGRVTGELFF	TGTGCCGCCAAGCCTCCGGGGGGCCGAGTCACCGGGGAGCTGTTTTTT
TRBV12-3/TRBV12-4	TRBD2	many	TRBJ2-5	16	CASSAPSGGAYETQYF	TGTGCCAGCAGTGCCCCTAGCGGGGGGGCCTATGAGACCCAGTACTTC